A selection of T cell receptor beta chains follows, all from one sample in a study of cytomegalovirus exposure and HLA in healthy donors. Libraries were prepared by immunoSEQ multiplex PCR; TCRdb keeps only in-frame clonotypes and omits some of them. Here the sample spans 100,000 to 150,000 clones, 8.5% to 9% being singletons. The sequencing input was PBMCs. These receptor sequences come from a woman between 40 and 55 years old in good health and CMV-seropositive. CDR3s include the opening cysteine and the closing phenylalanine or tryptophan. Each record gives: V gene, J gene, clone size, D gene, CDR3 protein, CDR3 DNA. D genes are given only for firm matches. Not every row has a clone size; where given, it reads once, few, many or a size class.

v_gene: TRBV6-1; j_gene: TRBJ2-7; abundance: few; d_gene: NA; CDR3aa: CASSAGLISYEQYF; CDR3nt: TGTGCCAGCAGTGCCGGACTGATCTCCTACGAGCAGTACTTC
v_gene: TRBV19; j_gene: TRBJ2-1; abundance: few; d_gene: NA; CDR3aa: CASSIETGTYNEQFF; CDR3nt: TGTGCCAGTAGTATAGAAACGGGGACCTACAATGAGCAGTTCTTC
v_gene: TRBV27; j_gene: TRBJ2-2; abundance: NA; d_gene: TRBD2; CDR3aa: CASSFYSGTENTGELFF; CDR3nt: TGTGCCAGCAGTTTTTATAGCGGGACGGAGAACACCGGGGAGCTGTTTTTT
v_gene: TRBV15; j_gene: TRBJ2-1; abundance: NA; d_gene: NA; CDR3aa: CATSRDPRDEQFF; CDR3nt: TGTGCCACCAGCAGAGATCCCCGCGATGAGCAGTTCTTC
v_gene: TRBV19; j_gene: TRBJ1-2; abundance: few; d_gene: TRBD1; CDR3aa: CASSMKGAANYGYTF; CDR3nt: TGTGCCAGTAGTATGAAGGGGGCGGCTAACTATGGCTACACCTTC
v_gene: TRBV6-5; j_gene: TRBJ2-5; abundance: few; d_gene: NA; CDR3aa: CASRLYRAQETQYF; CDR3nt: TGTGCCAGCAGGCTTTACAGGGCTCAAGAGACCCAGTACTTC
v_gene: TRBV2; j_gene: TRBJ1-2; abundance: NA; d_gene: NA; CDR3aa: CAISTVSYGHTF; CDR3nt: TGTGCCATTTCGACAGTTTCCTATGGCCACACCTTC
v_gene: TRBV6-4; j_gene: TRBJ1-2; abundance: few; d_gene: NA; CDR3aa: CASSASANYGYTF; CDR3nt: TGTGCCAGCAGTGCGTCAGCTAACTATGGCTACACCTTC
v_gene: TRBV5-4; j_gene: TRBJ1-1; abundance: NA; d_gene: NA; CDR3aa: CASSLGGRVSTEAFF; CDR3nt: TGTGCCAGCAGCTTGGGTGGCAGGGTGAGCACTGAAGCTTTCTTT
v_gene: TRBV5-4; j_gene: TRBJ1-2; abundance: NA; d_gene: NA; CDR3aa: CASSIQGNYGYTF; CDR3nt: TGTGCCAGCAGTATACAGGGAAACTATGGCTACACCTTC
v_gene: TRBV10-1; j_gene: TRBJ2-2; abundance: NA; d_gene: NA; CDR3aa: CASSGQNPGTGELFF; CDR3nt: TGCGCCAGCAGTGGACAGAACCCGGGCACCGGGGAGCTGTTTTTT
v_gene: TRBV7-9; j_gene: TRBJ2-2; abundance: NA; d_gene: NA; CDR3aa: CASSQTSANTGELFF; CDR3nt: TGTGCCAGCAGCCAGACTTCGGCGAACACCGGGGAGCTGTTTTTT
v_gene: TRBV28; j_gene: TRBJ2-2; abundance: NA; d_gene: NA; CDR3aa: CASSLSIGRELFF; CDR3nt: TGTGCCAGCAGTTTGTCGATCGGGAGGGAGCTGTTTTTT
v_gene: TRBV30; j_gene: TRBJ2-7; abundance: few; d_gene: NA; CDR3aa: CAWSVGQNYEQYF; CDR3nt: TGTGCCTGGAGTGTGGGACAAAACTACGAGCAGTACTTC
v_gene: TRBV6-4; j_gene: TRBJ1-1; abundance: NA; d_gene: TRBD1; CDR3aa: CASSTGVGTEAFF; CDR3nt: TGTGCCAGCAGTACAGGGGTAGGAACTGAAGCTTTCTTT
v_gene: TRBV4-1; j_gene: TRBJ1-1; abundance: NA; d_gene: NA; CDR3aa: CASSQAERVEAFF; CDR3nt: TGCGCCAGCAGCCAGGCGGAGAGGGTGGAGGCTTTCTTT
v_gene: TRBV9; j_gene: TRBJ2-7; abundance: few; d_gene: TRBD1; CDR3aa: CASSVGQGAYEQYF; CDR3nt: TGTGCCAGCAGCGTAGGACAGGGGGCCTACGAGCAGTACTTC
v_gene: TRBV6-5; j_gene: TRBJ2-5; abundance: NA; d_gene: TRBD2; CDR3aa: CASRIAAGGVETQYF; CDR3nt: TGTGCCAGCAGGATCGCAGCGGGGGGCGTGGAGACCCAGTACTTC
v_gene: TRBV10-2; j_gene: TRBJ1-1; abundance: NA; d_gene: NA; CDR3aa: CASGRAEAFF; CDR3nt: TGCGCCAGCGGGAGGGCTGAAGCTTTCTTT
v_gene: TRBV10-1; j_gene: TRBJ2-5; abundance: few; d_gene: NA; CDR3aa: CASSRTPGGQETQYF; CDR3nt: TGCGCCAGCTCACGGACCCCCGGGGGCCAAGAGACCCAGTACTTC
v_gene: TRBV5-1; j_gene: TRBJ2-7; abundance: NA; d_gene: NA; CDR3aa: CASSWPDRATREQYF; CDR3nt: TGCGCCAGCAGCTGGCCGGACAGAGCGACCAGGGAGCAGTACTTC
v_gene: TRBV5-1; j_gene: TRBJ1-1; abundance: NA; d_gene: NA; CDR3aa: CASSRGGGSSTEAFF; CDR3nt: TGCGCCAGCAGTCGGGGTGGGGGGAGTAGCACTGAAGCTTTCTTT
v_gene: TRBV2; j_gene: TRBJ2-5; abundance: NA; d_gene: TRBD2; CDR3aa: CASSELWEGQYF; CDR3nt: TGTGCCAGCAGTGAACTTTGGGAGGGCCAGTACTTC
v_gene: TRBV7-9; j_gene: TRBJ2-7; abundance: few; d_gene: NA; CDR3aa: CASSLLGNEQYF; CDR3nt: TGTGCCAGCAGCTTACTCGGGAACGAGCAGTACTTC
v_gene: TRBV18; j_gene: TRBJ2-7; abundance: NA; d_gene: NA; CDR3aa: CASSPPGGYEQYF; CDR3nt: TGTGCCAGCTCACCACCGGGGGGTTACGAGCAGTACTTC
v_gene: TRBV5-4; j_gene: TRBJ1-5; abundance: NA; d_gene: NA; CDR3aa: CASSLGGINQPQHF; CDR3nt: TGTGCCAGCAGCTTGGGCGGGATCAATCAGCCCCAGCATTTT
v_gene: TRBV6-5; j_gene: TRBJ1-2; abundance: few; d_gene: TRBD1; CDR3aa: CASSPGQGNYGYTF; CDR3nt: TGTGCCAGCAGCCCTGGACAGGGAAACTATGGCTACACCTTC
v_gene: TRBV4-2; j_gene: TRBJ1-5; abundance: few; d_gene: NA; CDR3aa: CASSPTLGRDDQPQHF; CDR3nt: TGTGCCAGCAGCCCTACTCTAGGGAGAGACGATCAGCCCCAGCATTTT
v_gene: TRBV28; j_gene: TRBJ1-4; abundance: NA; d_gene: NA; CDR3aa: CASGQGNEKLFF; CDR3nt: TGTGCCAGCGGACAAGGGAATGAAAAACTGTTTTTT
v_gene: TRBV4-1; j_gene: TRBJ2-5; abundance: once; d_gene: NA; CDR3aa: CASSQVGGEKETQYF; CDR3nt: TGCGCCAGCAGCCAAGTTGGCGGTGAAAAAGAGACCCAGTACTTC
v_gene: TRBV5-6; j_gene: TRBJ1-5; abundance: few; d_gene: TRBD1; CDR3aa: CASSPWTGGNPPQHF; CDR3nt: TGTGCCAGCAGCCCCTGGACAGGGGGGAATCCGCCCCAGCATTTT
v_gene: TRBV15; j_gene: TRBJ2-7; abundance: NA; d_gene: TRBD2; CDR3aa: CATSSPSGESAYEQYF; CDR3nt: TGTGCCACCAGCAGCCCAAGCGGGGAGTCCGCCTACGAGCAGTACTTC
v_gene: TRBV5-5; j_gene: TRBJ1-1; abundance: few; d_gene: NA; CDR3aa: CASSTGGHTEAFF; CDR3nt: TGTGCCAGCAGCACGGGGGGGCATACTGAAGCTTTCTTT
v_gene: TRBV5-4; j_gene: TRBJ2-5; abundance: few; d_gene: NA; CDR3aa: CASSLGVGQGMAQYF; CDR3nt: TGTGCCAGCAGCTTGGGAGTCGGGCAGGGGATGGCCCAGTACTTC
v_gene: TRBV5-4; j_gene: TRBJ2-7; abundance: few; d_gene: NA; CDR3aa: CASSPSNRGLSYEQYF; CDR3nt: TGTGCCAGCAGCCCCTCCAACAGGGGACTCTCCTACGAGCAGTACTTC
v_gene: TRBV19; j_gene: TRBJ1-1; abundance: once; d_gene: NA; CDR3aa: CASRARGRAEAFF; CDR3nt: TGTGCCAGTAGAGCCAGGGGACGGGCTGAAGCTTTCTTT
v_gene: TRBV6-6; j_gene: TRBJ1-5; abundance: few; d_gene: NA; CDR3aa: CASSPGGLRHF; CDR3nt: TGTGCCAGCAGTCCCGGAGGCCTCCGGCATTTT
v_gene: TRBV2; j_gene: TRBJ1-5; abundance: few; d_gene: NA; CDR3aa: CASSEDAGNNQPQHF; CDR3nt: TGTGCCAGCAGTGAAGATGCGGGGAACAATCAGCCCCAGCATTTT
v_gene: TRBV15; j_gene: TRBJ2-1; abundance: few; d_gene: NA; CDR3aa: CATSAGLSEQFF; CDR3nt: TGTGCCACCAGCGCAGGGCTAAGCGAGCAGTTCTTC
v_gene: TRBV6-4; j_gene: TRBJ2-1; abundance: few; d_gene: TRBD2; CDR3aa: CASSDSAGGYNEQFF; CDR3nt: TGTGCCAGCAGTGACTCAGCGGGGGGCTACAATGAGCAGTTCTTC
v_gene: TRBV7-8; j_gene: TRBJ2-1; abundance: once; d_gene: TRBD1; CDR3aa: CASSFGDSDNEQFF; CDR3nt: TGTGCCAGCAGCTTTGGGGACAGTGACAATGAGCAGTTCTTC
v_gene: TRBV19; j_gene: TRBJ1-1; abundance: few; d_gene: NA; CDR3aa: CASSIGGENTEAFF; CDR3nt: TGTGCCAGTAGTATAGGGGGGGAGAACACTGAAGCTTTCTTT
v_gene: TRBV6-5; j_gene: TRBJ2-2; abundance: NA; d_gene: TRBD2; CDR3aa: CATRTSVSGELFF; CDR3nt: TGTGCCACCCGGACTAGCGTGTCCGGGGAGCTGTTTTTT
v_gene: TRBV29-1; j_gene: TRBJ2-1; abundance: few; d_gene: TRBD2; CDR3aa: CSVGLSKLAGGRTFYNEQFF; CDR3nt: TGCAGCGTTGGTTTAAGTAAGCTAGCGGGGGGGCGAACCTTCTACAATGAGCAGTTCTTC
v_gene: TRBV27; j_gene: TRBJ1-2; abundance: NA; d_gene: TRBD1; CDR3aa: CASSDRDRGQERYGYTF; CDR3nt: TGTGCCAGCAGTGACCGGGACAGGGGGCAGGAGAGATATGGCTACACCTTC
v_gene: TRBV18; j_gene: TRBJ1-2; abundance: NA; d_gene: NA; CDR3aa: CASSPQPGLDYGYTF; CDR3nt: TGTGCCAGCTCGCCTCAACCGGGACTGGACTATGGCTACACCTTC
v_gene: TRBV2; j_gene: TRBJ1-1; abundance: few; d_gene: NA; CDR3aa: CASSESGQPNTEAFF; CDR3nt: TGTGCCAGCAGTGAAAGTGGACAGCCGAACACTGAAGCTTTCTTT
v_gene: TRBV7-9; j_gene: TRBJ1-1; abundance: few; d_gene: NA; CDR3aa: CASSPGQNTEAFF; CDR3nt: TGTGCCAGCAGCCCAGGACAGAACACTGAAGCTTTCTTT
v_gene: TRBV6-5; j_gene: TRBJ1-1; abundance: NA; d_gene: NA; CDR3aa: CASSYGAGAFF; CDR3nt: TGTGCCAGCAGTTACGGGGCCGGAGCTTTCTTT
v_gene: TRBV10-3; j_gene: TRBJ2-1; abundance: few; d_gene: TRBD2; CDR3aa: CAISEGASGGLEQFF; CDR3nt: TGTGCCATCAGTGAGGGGGCTAGCGGGGGACTTGAGCAGTTCTTC
v_gene: TRBV5-1; j_gene: TRBJ2-2; abundance: NA; d_gene: TRBD1; CDR3aa: CASSLGDRGNTGELFF; CDR3nt: TGCGCCAGCAGCTTGGGGGACAGGGGGAACACCGGGGAGCTGTTTTTT
v_gene: TRBV7-7; j_gene: TRBJ1-5; abundance: few; d_gene: TRBD1; CDR3aa: CASSFYRGQEQPQHF; CDR3nt: TGTGCCAGCAGCTTCTATAGGGGGCAGGAGCAGCCCCAGCATTTT
v_gene: TRBV30; j_gene: TRBJ1-3; abundance: few; d_gene: NA; CDR3aa: CAWSGRRVLIGNTIYF; CDR3nt: TGTGCCTGGAGTGGACGGCGGGTTTTAATCGGAAACACCATATATTTT
v_gene: TRBV15; j_gene: TRBJ2-1; abundance: many; d_gene: TRBD1; CDR3aa: CATSRGSGTGLNEQFF; CDR3nt: TGTGCCACCAGCAGAGGTTCCGGGACAGGTCTCAATGAGCAGTTCTTC
v_gene: TRBV30; j_gene: TRBJ2-7; abundance: few; d_gene: TRBD1; CDR3aa: CAWGTESYEQYF; CDR3nt: TGTGCCTGGGGGACAGAATCCTACGAGCAGTACTTC